Following are 6 T cell receptor beta chains from one sample sequenced in a study of T cell responses to AZD1222 COVID-19 vaccine. Produced via immunoSEQ multiplex PCR; TCRdb's table is partial and in-frame only. The sample has roughly 100,000 clones, around 94% seen once; the top ten hold approximately 2.2%. The sample in question was peripheral blood, obtained on day 0 of AZD1222 vaccination. Source of these receptors: an adult in good health.

The J gene is TRBJ2-7, the V gene TRBV20-1, with D perhaps TRBD2 (7 bases). Germline CDR1 DFQATT, CDR2 SNEGSKA (reference sequence). The CDR3 contains 13 residues. V shed 3 bases and J shed 4 bases, with 13 bases lying between them. The CDR3 loop is CSASGGAVYEQYF. CDR3 DNA: TGCAGTGCTAGTGGGGGGGCGGTGTACGAGCAGTACTTC.

The chain uses TRBV6-4 and TRBJ1-1, with 9 bases lining up with TRBD1. The CDR3 is made up of 14 amino acids. Unmatched junction bases numbered 3, after V lost 3 bases and J lost 4 bases. CDR1 and CDR2 (germline): MRHNA, SNTAGT. Here the CDR3 reads CASSEGQGGTEAFF. CDR3 coding DNA: TGTGCCAGCAGTGAGGGACAGGGCGGCACTGAAGCTTTCTTT.

The genes are TRBV25-1 and TRBJ2-2; D perhaps matches TRBD1 (6 bases). Germline lookup yields CDR1 MGHDK and CDR2 SYGVNS. V was pared by 3 bases and J by 9 bases, with 11 bases between. The CDR3 has 13 residues. The CDR3 is CASSDAGERELFF. The CDR3 DNA sequence: TGTGCCAGCAGTGATGCAGGGGAAAGGGAGCTGTTTTTT.

The chain uses TRBV5-6 and TRBJ1-1; D gene unclear. The CDR3 loop spans 17 amino acids. Germline lookup yields CDR1 SGHDT and CDR2 YYEEEE. V gave up 1 base and J gave up 0 bases, with 16 bases separating them. CDR3 loop: CASSLMAKRYMNTEAFF. CDR3 nucleotides: TGTGCCAGCAGCTTGATGGCGAAACGGTACATGAACACTGAAGCTTTCTTT.

J is TRBJ2-1 and V is TRBV5-1; D is possibly TRBD2 (5 bases). Trimming left V 8 bases short and J 2 bases short, with 11 bases between. Germline CDR1 is SGHRS and CDR2 is YFSETQ. The CDR3 covers 13 residues. The CDR3 loop is CASYEGTYNEQFF. CDR3 coding DNA: TGCGCCAGTTACGAGGGAACCTACAATGAGCAGTTCTTC.

This chain joins TRBV7-8 and TRBJ2-2; TRBD2 matches at 11 bases. V dropped 3 bases and J dropped 5; count of bases not matched to a gene: 5. The CDR3 consists of 16 residues. Germline-derived CDR1 and CDR2 are SGHVS and FQNEAQ. CDR3 bases: TGTGCCAGCAGCTTGCTAGCGGGAGGTTTGACCGGGGAGCTGTTTTTT. Its protein is CASSLLAGGLTGELFF.